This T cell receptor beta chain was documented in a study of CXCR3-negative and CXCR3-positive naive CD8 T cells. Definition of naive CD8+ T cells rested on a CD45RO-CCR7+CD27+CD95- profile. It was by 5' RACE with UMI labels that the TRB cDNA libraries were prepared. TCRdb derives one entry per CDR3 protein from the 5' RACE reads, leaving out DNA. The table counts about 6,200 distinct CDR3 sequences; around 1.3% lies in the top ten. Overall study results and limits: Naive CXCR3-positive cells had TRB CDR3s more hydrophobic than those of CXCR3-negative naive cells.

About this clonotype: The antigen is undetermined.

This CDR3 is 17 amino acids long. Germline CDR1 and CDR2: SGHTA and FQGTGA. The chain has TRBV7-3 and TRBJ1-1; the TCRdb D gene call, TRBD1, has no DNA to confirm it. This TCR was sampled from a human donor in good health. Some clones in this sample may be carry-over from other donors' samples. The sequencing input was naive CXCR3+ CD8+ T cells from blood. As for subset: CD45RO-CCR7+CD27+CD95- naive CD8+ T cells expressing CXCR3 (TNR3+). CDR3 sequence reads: CASRPTGGEGLNTEAFF. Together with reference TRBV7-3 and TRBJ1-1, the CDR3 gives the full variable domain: GAGVSQTPSNKVTEKGKYVELRCDPISGHTALYWYRQSLGQGPEFLIYFQGTGAADDSGLPNDRFFAVRPEGSVSTLKIQRTERGDSAVYLCASRPTGGEGLNTEAFFGQGTRLTVV.